A single sample gave rise to the 5 T cell receptor beta chains below, sequenced in a study of cytomegalovirus exposure and HLA in healthy donors. The PCR ran on 60 Vbeta and 13 Jbeta primers. Assay: immunoSEQ multiplex PCR; the TCRdb copy retains only in-frame clones and omits some. The repertoire holds some 90,000 clones, with 80% as singletons. The sample consisted of PBMCs. The receptors were gathered from a man aged 45-60 years in good health and CMV-seropositive.

CDR3 sequence reads: CASTEAGLAGSGLYEQYF. In DNA, the CDR3 is TGTGCCAGCACCGAGGCGGGACTAGCGGGATCCGGTCTCTACGAGCAGTACTTC. The gene calls are TRBV5-4 and TRBJ2-5; 13 bases line up with TRBD2. With the DNA end fitting TRBJ2-7 better, the J assignment may be wrong. CDR1 and CDR2 (germline): SGHNT, YYREEE (reference sequence). The CDR3 is made up of 18 amino acids.

CDR3 protein: CASSLNLAGNTDTQYF. CDR3 bases: TGTGCCAGCAGCTTGAATCTAGCGGGTAACACAGATACGCAGTATTTT. The rearrangement links TRBV5-5 to TRBJ2-3, with TRBD2 matching 8 bases. The CDR3 is 16 residues long. V was clipped by 1 base and J by 2 bases; unmatched bases: 6. Germline V gene sequence: CDR1 SGHKS, CDR2 YYEKEE (reference sequence). Using reference TRBV5-5 and TRBJ2-3 for the parts outside the CDR3, the full variable domain is DAGVTQSPTHLIKTRGQQVTLRCSPISGHKSVSWYQQVLGQGPQFIFQYYEKEERGRGNFPDRFSARQFPNYSSELNVNALLLGDSALYLCASSLNLAGNTDTQYFGPGTRLTVL.

The rearrangement joins TRBV5-6 to TRBJ2-5; 8 nucleotides agree with TRBD1. Matching the DNA end better, TRBJ2-7 makes the J call doubtful. The CDR3 totals 14 residues. CDR1 and CDR2 (germline): SGHDT, YYEEEE. CDR3 amino acids: CASLEATGAHEQYF. CDR3 coding DNA: TGTGCCAGCCTTGAGGCGACAGGGGCCCACGAGCAGTACTTC.

The V gene is TRBV30, the J gene TRBJ2-3, with 7 bases lining up with TRBD2. This CDR3 comprises 14 residues. Germline CDR1 is GTSNPN and CDR2 is SVGIG (reference sequence). J gave up 3 bases and V 8 bases, and 11 bases lay outside the gene matches. The CDR3 sequence is CALRVWGGTDTQYF. The CDR3 DNA reads as TGTGCCCTTCGTGTATGGGGAGGGACAGATACGCAGTATTTT.

This clone was detected only once. The chain recombines TRBV5-1 with TRBJ2-5, with 7 bases matching TRBD2. The V gene's germline CDR1 is SGHRS and CDR2 YFSETQ. With 7 bases clipped from V and 1 base from J, the junction kept 22 bases outside the gene matches. This CDR3 has 19 residues. CDR3 protein: CASGGGMRGLQGPQETQYF. The CDR3 region has the DNA TGCGCCAGCGGGGGGGGGATGAGAGGACTGCAAGGACCCCAAGAGACCCAGTACTTC.